The next 28 T cell receptor beta chains were all read from a single sample in a study of T-cell reconstitution after alpha-beta-depleted transplantation in children. For TCRbeta, the library was prepared with unique molecular identifiers. TCRdb reprocessed the PCR reads via MiXCR and lists one record per CDR3 protein. Here the sample spans around 490,000 distinct CDR3 sequences, about an eighth being singletons. The sequencing used PBMCs, mostly from graft donor cells, collected 180 days after TCRalphabeta/CD19-depleted stem cell transplant. These receptors were obtained from a female patient between 2 and 15 years old who had a stem cell transplant for aplastic anemia, so the T cells may come from the graft donor.

Ten or more counts support this clonotype. The chain combines TRBV9 with TRBJ2-5; 8 nucleotides align to TRBD2. This CDR3 comprises 14 residues. Losses at the gene ends were 4 bases for V and 1 base for J; bases not matched to a gene: 3. Looked up from germline, CDR1 is SGDLS and CDR2 is YYNGEE. CDR3 protein: CASSSGSLQETQYF. The CDR3 DNA reads as TGTGCCAGCAGCAGCGGGAGTCTCCAAGAGACCCAGTACTTC.

There are a few counts of this clonotype. The chain couples TRBV29-1 to TRBJ2-1, with TRBD2 matching 11 bases. J was trimmed by 8 bases and V by 1 base; bases with no gene match: 4. The CDR3 consists of 14 residues. Germline CDR1 SQVTM, CDR2 ANQGSEA. Written as DNA, the CDR3 is TGCAGCGTTGAAGTACTAGCGGGAGCCTATGAGCAGTTCTTC. This sequence encodes CSVEVLAGAYEQFF.

This clonotype was seen a few times. The gene calls are TRBV7-9 and TRBJ2-1; the D gene is possibly TRBD1 (6 bases). Trimming pared 4 bases from V and 6 bases from J, leaving 19 bases between. Germline V gene sequence: CDR1 SEHNR, CDR2 FQNEAQ (reference sequence). The CDR3 loop spans 16 amino acids. The CDR3 loop is CASSSRNTGISNEQFF. The CDR3 nucleotides read TGTGCCAGCAGCTCACGCAATACAGGGATAAGCAATGAGCAGTTCTTC.

This chain connects TRBV7-3 to TRBJ2-1; TRBD2 might be the D (6 bases). CDR3 size: 13 residues. Trimming removed 11 bases from V and 9 bases from J, with 20 bases in between. The germline V gene has CDR1 SGHTA and CDR2 FQGTGA. The CDR3 DNA reads as TGTGCCGGAGGGCCCTTTGAGGAGGTTGAGCAGTTCTTC. Encoded protein: CAGGPFEEVEQFF.

This clonotype turned up a few times. The chain links TRBV20-1 to TRBJ1-1, with no clear D. V was cut by 1 base and J by 7 bases, with 13 bases left in between. The CDR3 has 13 amino acids. Germline V lookup: CDR1 DFQATT, CDR2 SNEGSKA (reference sequence). The DNA for the CDR3 is TGCAGTGCTAGAGGAGGCTATCCTGTTGAAGCTTTCTTT. Translation gives CSARGGYPVEAFF.

The chain joins TRBV5-1 to TRBJ2-5; D uncertain. Germline V gives CDR1 SGHRS, CDR2 YFSETQ. The ends were cut back, 8 bases at V and 2 bases at J, with 4 bases in the middle. CDR3 length: 10 residues. CDR3 sequence (DNA): TGCGCCAGTACGCAAGAGACCCAGTACTTC. Translated: CASTQETQYF.

This clonotype showed up just a few times. The rearrangement links TRBV15 to TRBJ2-7; a weak D match, TRBD1 (6 bases). The CDR3 is 12 residues long. Deletions cut 3 bases from V and 7 bases from J, with 10 bases between. CDR1 is LNHNV, CDR2 YYDKDF, per germline (reference sequence). CDR3 sequence: CATSSQGQEQYF. DNA for the CDR3: TGTGCCACCAGCAGTCAGGGGCAGGAGCAGTACTTC.

The chain carries TRBV7-2 and TRBJ1-5; D call uncertain. CDR1 and CDR2 from the germline V gene are SGHTA and FQGNSA. The CDR3 has 15 amino acids. V lost 5 bases, J lost 0 bases, and 11 bases lay in between. This chain's CDR3 is CASSPRTYSNQPQHF. The CDR3 coding sequence is TGTGCCAGCAGCCCCCGGACCTATAGCAATCAGCCCCAGCATTTT.

This clonotype came up once. This chain links TRBV3-1 with TRBJ2-7, with D maybe TRBD2 (6 bases). Per germline, CDR1 LGHDT and CDR2 YNNKEL (reference sequence). The CDR3 has 15 residues. With 4 bases removed from V and 4 bases from J, the gap between germline ends came to 17 bases. CDR3 sequence reads: CASSPRRQGLYEQYF. CDR3 DNA: TGTGCCAGCAGCCCTCGTAGGCAGGGACTTTACGAGCAGTACTTC.

The V and J genes are TRBV29-1 and TRBJ1-3; no firm D call. Germline assignment: CDR1 SQVTM and CDR2 ANQGSEA. There are 14 residues in the CDR3. Trimming took 4 bases from V and 4 from J, leaving 14 bases between them. CDR3 region: CSVVLQEEGNTIYF. In DNA form, the CDR3 reads TGCAGCGTTGTCTTACAAGAGGAAGGAAACACCATATATTTT.

The rearrangement uses TRBV7-6 and TRBJ2-5; D possibly corresponds to TRBD2 (6 bases). V shed 3 bases and J shed 2 bases, with 16 bases lying between them. Germline V lookup: CDR1 SGHVS, CDR2 FNYEAQ. The CDR3 loop spans 16 amino acids. CDR3 in amino acids: CASSLRGVRGQETQYF. DNA for the CDR3: TGTGCCAGCAGCTTGCGGGGAGTCCGGGGACAAGAGACCCAGTACTTC. Looking up the rest from reference TRBV7-6 and TRBJ2-5 gives the full variable domain: GAGVSQSPRYKVTKRGQDVALRCDPISGHVSLYWYRQALGQGPEFLTYFNYEAQQDKSGLPNDRFSAERPEGSISTLTIQRTEQRDSAMYRCASSLRGVRGQETQYFGPGTRLLVL.

This clonotype was recorded a few times. V usage is TRBV10-3 and J usage is TRBJ1-5; 8 nucleotides agree with TRBD1. V shed 6 bases, J shed 4 bases, and the junction held 5 bases outside the gene matches. Germline V lookup: CDR1 ENHRY, CDR2 SYGVKD. This CDR3 region has 14 residues. This CDR3 is CAISPQGGNQPQHF. For the CDR3, the DNA is TGTGCCATCAGCCCACAGGGGGGTAATCAGCCCCAGCATTTT.

This clonotype was picked up many times. The chain links TRBV15 to TRBJ2-3; tentative D call: TRBD2 (5 bases). Looked up from germline, CDR1 is LNHNV and CDR2 is YYDKDF (reference sequence). V was cut by 1 base and J by 4 bases, with 9 bases left in between. The CDR3 sequence is 14 residues long. CDR3: CATSRGTSADTQYF. The CDR3 nucleotides read TGTGCCACCAGCAGAGGGACTTCAGCAGATACGCAGTATTTT.

The chain joins TRBV7-3 to TRBJ2-3; maybe TRBD2 (5 bases). The CDR3 covers 14 residues. The germline gives CDR1 SGHTA, CDR2 FQGTGA. V lost 4 bases and J lost 2, with 10 bases in between. The CDR3 DNA reads as TGTGCCAGCAGCTCCGACGGGAACACAGATACGCAGTATTTT. Residues: CASSSDGNTDTQYF.

This chain joins TRBV6-2 or TRBV6-3 and TRBJ2-2; D unresolved. Germline CDR1 MNHEY, CDR2 SVGEGT. Trimming removed 6 bases at V and 7 bases at J, with 18 bases between. The CDR3 has 15 residues. In nucleotides, the CDR3 is TGTGCCAGCAGCTCTTGGACCCGAGGCCTCGGGGAGCTGTTTTTT. Protein: CASSSWTRGLGELFF.

This clonotype has just a few counts. The CDR3, as DNA: TGTGCCACCAGCAGAGTAGGGACCTTTCCCTCCTACGAGCAGTACTTC. It encodes CATSRVGTFPSYEQYF. This sequence joins TRBV15 and TRBJ2-7; D possibly uses TRBD1 or TRBD2 (5 bases each). The V end was cut by 1 base, the J end by 0 bases, with 13 bases between. The V gene's germline CDR1 is LNHNV and CDR2 YYDKDF (reference sequence). This CDR3 is 16 amino acids long.

This clonotype appeared a few times. The CDR3: CASSYRAEIPYEQYF. Written as DNA, the CDR3 is TGTGCCAGCAGTTACCGTGCGGAGATTCCCTACGAGCAGTACTTC. The genes are TRBV6-5 and TRBJ2-7; D gene ambiguous. Trimming stripped 2 bases from V and 2 bases from J, with 13 bases between. Germline lookup yields CDR1 MNHEY and CDR2 SVGAGI. The CDR3 contains 15 residues.

This clonotype was observed a handful of times. The genes are TRBV5-1 and TRBJ2-7, with a weak D call TRBD1 (7 bases). The CDR3 sequence is 15 residues long. V was clipped by 1 base and J by 3 bases, with 14 bases between them. Germline V CDR1 and CDR2: SGHRS, YFSETQ. This CDR3 is CASSLWQGGNYEQYF. In nucleotides, the CDR3 is TGCGCCAGCAGCTTGTGGCAGGGGGGAAACTACGAGCAGTACTTC.

This clonotype was found a few times. CDR3 in DNA: TGTGCCAGTAGTACTGTACAAAACACTGAAGCTTTCTTT. This encodes CASSTVQNTEAFF. The chain joins TRBV19 to TRBJ1-1; unclear D gene. The CDR3 is 13 residues long. Germline lookup yields CDR1 LNHDA and CDR2 SQIVND (reference sequence). Trimming removed 4 bases at V and 2 bases at J, with 8 bases between.

This clonotype was seen a few times. V is TRBV27 and J is TRBJ1-2; 8 nucleotides line up with TRBD1. Trimming took 1 base from V and 3 from J; bases not matched to a gene: 4. The CDR3 spans 15 residues. The germline V gene has CDR1 MNHEY and CDR2 SMNVEV (reference sequence). The CDR3 protein is CASSLWSTGDYGYTF. CDR3 in DNA: TGTGCCAGCAGTTTATGGTCGACAGGGGACTATGGCTACACCTTC.

This clonotype has only a few counts. CDR3 region: CASSLTQLAGGYEQFF. CDR3 DNA: TGTGCCAGCAGTTTGACTCAACTAGCGGGAGGTTATGAGCAGTTCTTC. V gene TRBV27 combines with J gene TRBJ2-1; 12 bases align to TRBD2. Germline CDR1 is MNHEY and CDR2 is SMNVEV (reference sequence). This CDR3 is built from 16 residues. The trim removed 3 bases at V and 8 bases at J, leaving 8 bases unmatched.

V gene TRBV28 combines with J gene TRBJ2-1; D is unresolved. V lost 2 bases and J 3 bases, leaving 5 bases between the germline ends. Germline CDR1 reads MDHEN; CDR2 reads SYDVKM. CDR3 length: 13 amino acids. The CDR3 DNA follows: TGTGCCAGCAGTTTAAGCGACTACAATGAGCAGTTCTTC. Amino acids: CASSLSDYNEQFF.

This clonotype was seen many times. V gene TRBV5-1 combines with J gene TRBJ1-1, with 9 bases that match TRBD1. CDR3 length equals 14 residues. Per the germline V gene, CDR1 is SGHRS and CDR2 is YFSETQ. V dropped 4 bases and J dropped 3; count of bases not matched to a gene: 4. The CDR3 region has the DNA TGCGCCAGCAGCCTCGGACAGGGGCACACTGAAGCTTTCTTT. It specifies CASSLGQGHTEAFF.

This clonotype was picked up a small number of times. V and J are TRBV7-3 and TRBJ2-2, with 8 nucleotides matching TRBD2. Germline CDR1 and CDR2: SGHTA and FQGTGA. With V trimmed by 5 bases and J by 4 bases, 12 bases remained unmatched. CDR3 length equals 17 residues. In nucleotides, the CDR3 is TGTGCCAGCAGCCGTATAGCGGGAACCGTCAGCACCGGGGAGCTGTTTTTT. It translates to CASSRIAGTVSTGELFF.

This clonotype occurred a few times. The J gene is TRBJ2-3, the V gene TRBV29-1; tentative D call: TRBD2 (6 bases). Germline loops: CDR1 SQVTM, CDR2 ANQGSEA. This CDR3 comprises 17 residues. Trimming shortened V by 2 bases and J by 2 bases, and 20 bases separated the two germline ends. The CDR3 DNA sequence: TGCAGCGTTGAAAGAATCGGGGGTGAGGGTTCCACAGATACGCAGTATTTT. This sequence encodes CSVERIGGEGSTDTQYF.

This clonotype was seen ten or more times. The J gene is TRBJ2-3, the V gene TRBV21-1; the D call in the table, TRBD1, was not verified against the DNA. TRBV21-1 is labeled a pseudogene. The CDR3 consists of 16 residues. The CDR3: CASSNTRGRGGDTQYF. Here the CDR3 DNA reads TGTGCCAGCAGCAATACAAGGGGAAGAGGTGGAGATACGCAGTATTTT.

This clonotype was observed many times. The rearrangement uses TRBV27 and TRBJ1-1; 8 positions match TRBD1. The length of the CDR3 is 15 residues. The germline V gene has CDR1 MNHEY and CDR2 SMNVEV (reference sequence). The J segment lost 5 bases and the V segment lost 4 bases, leaving 9 bases of the junction unmatched. The CDR3 spells CASSSPGQARTEAFF. In DNA, the CDR3 is TGTGCCAGCAGTTCACCGGGACAGGCTCGGACTGAAGCTTTCTTT.

Ten or more counts support this clonotype. The genes are TRBV10-3 and TRBJ2-7; 10 bases are shared with TRBD2. The germline CDR1 and CDR2 sequences are ENHRY and SYGVKD. The trim removed 6 bases at V and 4 bases at J, leaving 6 bases unmatched. The CDR3 spans 14 residues. The CDR3 bases are TGTGCCATCAGCGGAGGGACTAGCGATTACGAGCAGTACTTC. Translation gives CAISGGTSDYEQYF.